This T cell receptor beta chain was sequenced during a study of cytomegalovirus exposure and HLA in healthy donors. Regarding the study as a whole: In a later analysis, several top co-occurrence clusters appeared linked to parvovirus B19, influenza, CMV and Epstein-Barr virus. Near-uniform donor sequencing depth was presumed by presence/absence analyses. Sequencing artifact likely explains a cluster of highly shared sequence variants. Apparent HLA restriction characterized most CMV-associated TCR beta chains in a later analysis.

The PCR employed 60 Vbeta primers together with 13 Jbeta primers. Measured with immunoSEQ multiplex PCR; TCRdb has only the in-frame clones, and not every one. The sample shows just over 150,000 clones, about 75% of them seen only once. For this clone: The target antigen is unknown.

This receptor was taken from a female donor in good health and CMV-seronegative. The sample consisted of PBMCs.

CDR3 sequence reads: CASSYSRGRGKNEQFF. The CDR3 DNA reads TGTGCCAGCAGTTACAGCAGGGGGCGCGGTAAGAATGAGCAGTTCTTC. The V call is TRBV6-5, the J call TRBJ2-1; 8 nucleotides line up with TRBD1. Germline V gene sequence: CDR1 MNHEY, CDR2 SVGAGI. Trimming took 2 bases from V and 7 from J; bases not matched to a gene: 10. The CDR3 has 16 residues.